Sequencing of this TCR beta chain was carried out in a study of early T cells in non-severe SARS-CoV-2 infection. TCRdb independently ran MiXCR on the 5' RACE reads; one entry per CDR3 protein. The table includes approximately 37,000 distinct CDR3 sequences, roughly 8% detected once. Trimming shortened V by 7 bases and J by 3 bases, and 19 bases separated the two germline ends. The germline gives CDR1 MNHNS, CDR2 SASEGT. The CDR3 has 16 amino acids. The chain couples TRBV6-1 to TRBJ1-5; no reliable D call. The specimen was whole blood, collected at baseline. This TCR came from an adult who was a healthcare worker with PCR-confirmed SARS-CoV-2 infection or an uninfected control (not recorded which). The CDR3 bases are TGTGCCAGCACCGTGAAACCCTTCACCCCCAATCAGCCCCAGCATTTT. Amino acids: CASTVKPFTPNQPQHF.